This T cell receptor (beta chain) was retrieved from a study of blood T cell repertoires in COVID-19. Data came from immunoSEQ multiplex PCR; TCRdb stores just in-frame clones and leaves some out. The sample shows some 43,000 clones, almost 85% of them seen only once. The CDR3 has 13 residues. V was clipped by 7 bases and J by 8 bases, with 17 bases between them. CDR1 and CDR2 (germline): LNHDA, SQIVND (reference sequence). Material for sequencing was peripheral blood. The receptor was derived from a woman aged 55-75 years with acute or convalescent COVID-19. J is TRBJ1-1 and V is TRBV19, with D unclear. The CDR3: CASIRGQAGEAFF. CDR3 DNA sequence: TGTGCCAGTATCCGAGGGCAGGCAGGAGAAGCTTTCTTT.